This TCR beta chain was found in a study of cytomegalovirus exposure and HLA in healthy donors. Study-level results: Across all donors, roughly uniform sequencing depth was an assumption of the presence/absence analyses. High specificity and sensitivity for cytomegalovirus status were reported for the classifier.

The germline V and J ends were trimmed by 0 bases and 2 bases, with 6 bases remaining between them. Germline V gene sequence: CDR1 SGDLS, CDR2 YYNGEE. The CDR3 sequence is 14 residues long. Donors sampled were nominally healthy, though unrecorded immune exposures were likely. On this clone itself: The antigen is undetermined.

In the PCR, 60 Vbeta and 13 Jbeta primers were used. Only in-frame clones appear in the TCRdb table, and some are missing; sequencing was by immunoSEQ multiplex PCR. The table shows around 270,000 clones, with 80% occurring only once. This chain uses TRBV9 with TRBJ2-1; D is uncertain. This TCR came from a girl aged 2 to 10 in good health and CMV-seronegative. The sequenced sample consisted of PBMCs. CDR3 sequence reads: CASSVDSPYNEQFF. The CDR3 bases are TGTGCCAGCAGCGTAGACAGTCCCTACAATGAGCAGTTCTTC.